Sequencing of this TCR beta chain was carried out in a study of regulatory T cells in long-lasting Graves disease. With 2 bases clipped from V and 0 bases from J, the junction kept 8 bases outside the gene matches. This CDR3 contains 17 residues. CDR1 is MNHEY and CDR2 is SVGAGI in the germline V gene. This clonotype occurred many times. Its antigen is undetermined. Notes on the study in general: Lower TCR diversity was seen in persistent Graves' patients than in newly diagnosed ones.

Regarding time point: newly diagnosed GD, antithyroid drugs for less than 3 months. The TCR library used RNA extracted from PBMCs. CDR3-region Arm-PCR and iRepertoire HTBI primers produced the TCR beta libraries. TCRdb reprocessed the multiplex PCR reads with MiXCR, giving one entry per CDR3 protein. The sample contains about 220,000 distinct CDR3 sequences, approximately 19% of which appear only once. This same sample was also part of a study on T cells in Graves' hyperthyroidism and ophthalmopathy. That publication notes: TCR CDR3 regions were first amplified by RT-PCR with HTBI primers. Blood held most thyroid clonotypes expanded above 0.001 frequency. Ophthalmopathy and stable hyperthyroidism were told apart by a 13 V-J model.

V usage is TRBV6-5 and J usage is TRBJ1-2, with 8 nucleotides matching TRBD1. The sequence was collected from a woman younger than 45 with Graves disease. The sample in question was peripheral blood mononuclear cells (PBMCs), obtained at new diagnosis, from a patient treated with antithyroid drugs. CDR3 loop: CASSYAGTGGTNYGYTF. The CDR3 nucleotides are TGTGCCAGCAGTTACGCCGGGACAGGAGGGACTAACTATGGCTACACCTTC.